A selection of T cell receptor beta chains follows, all from one sample in a study of blood T cells in healthy people across ages. MiXCR, applied by TCRdb to the 5' RACE reads, yields one record per CDR3 protein. The repertoire holds 1.4 million or so distinct CDR3 sequences, with approximately 43% as singletons. The sequencing sample was made of blood. All receptors derive from a woman in her late teens or twenties in good health. Each CDR3 is given with its conserved first and last residue. The D gene is left open where the match is weak. Only part of the rows carry a size: once, few, many, or a class if the clone is expanded.

D gene	V gene	J gene	clone size	CDR3 protein	CDR3 DNA
.	TRBV3-1	TRBJ1-2	once	CASSQNQGPIYGYTF	TGTGCCAGCAGCCAAAACCAGGGTCCGATTTATGGCTACACCTTC
TRBD1	TRBV12-3/TRBV12-4	TRBJ1-5	.	CASSNGLGQGAGTPQHF	TGTGCCAGCAGCAACGGACTTGGACAGGGCGCCGGTACGCCCCAGCATTTT
TRBD2	TRBV20-1	TRBJ2-7	many	CSDRVAGEAYEQYF	TGCAGTGATAGAGTAGCGGGAGAGGCCTACGAGCAGTACTTC
.	TRBV18	TRBJ2-1	.	CATSEYHSYNEQFF	TGTGCCACCTCCGAGTACCACTCCTACAATGAGCAGTTCTTC
.	TRBV6-5	TRBJ2-7	.	CASRASYNEQYF	TGTGCCAGTAGGGCTTCCTACAATGAGCAGTACTTC
.	TRBV12-3/TRBV12-4	TRBJ2-7	.	CASSSSGAASYEQYF	TGTGCCAGCAGTTCCTCAGGGGCAGCTTCCTACGAGCAGTACTTC
TRBD1	TRBV18	TRBJ2-1	.	CASSPTGVWDEQFF	TGTGCCAGCTCACCGACAGGGGTGTGGGATGAGCAGTTCTTC
TRBD2	TRBV9	TRBJ2-5	.	CASSVGRGSRYRETQYF	TGTGCCAGCAGCGTAGGGCGGGGGTCGCGGTACCGAGAGACCCAGTACTTC
.	TRBV4-1	TRBJ2-7	.	CASSSIAGRNYEQYF	TGCGCCAGCAGCTCTATAGCAGGACGGAACTACGAGCAGTACTTC
.	TRBV15	TRBJ2-7	few	CATSPDGGEQYF	TGTGCCACCAGCCCAGACGGGGGTGAGCAGTACTTC
.	TRBV7-8	TRBJ2-1	.	CASSPEGNRDNEQFF	TGTGCCAGCAGCCCAGAGGGCAACAGGGACAATGAGCAGTTCTTC
.	TRBV20-1	TRBJ2-5	.	CSARDPQGIQETQYF	TGCAGTGCTAGAGACCCCCAGGGGATCCAAGAGACCCAGTACTTC
.	TRBV6-2/TRBV6-3	TRBJ2-1	few	CASRRTGKGEQFF	TGTGCCAGCAGGCGCACAGGGAAGGGTGAGCAGTTCTTC
TRBD2	TRBV4-1	TRBJ2-5	.	CASSQDEWGIAGEQETQYF	TGCGCCAGCAGCCAAGACGAGTGGGGGATAGCGGGGGAACAAGAGACCCAGTACTTC
TRBD1	TRBV29-1	TRBJ1-1	few	CSVATGGDAFF	TGCAGCGTTGCTACAGGGGGTGATGCTTTCTTT
TRBD1	TRBV6-2/TRBV6-3	TRBJ2-2	.	CASNRGTVRNTGELFF	TGTGCCAGCAACCGAGGGACAGTCCGTAACACCGGGGAGCTGTTTTTT
.	TRBV27	TRBJ1-4	.	CASSQRVGYEKLFF	TGTGCCAGCAGTCAACGCGTGGGCTATGAAAAACTGTTTTTT
.	TRBV6-4	TRBJ1-2	.	CASSDMPFYGYTF	TGTGCCAGCAGTGACATGCCCTTCTATGGCTACACCTTC
.	TRBV14	TRBJ2-3	.	CASSPPGLTPTDTQYF	TGTGCCAGCAGCCCGCCGGGCCTCACCCCCACAGATACGCAGTATTTT
.	TRBV4-1	TRBJ2-5	few	CASSQVSPGWETQYF	TGCGCCAGCAGCCAAGTCTCTCCGGGGTGGGAGACCCAGTACTTC
.	TRBV20-1	TRBJ2-2	.	CSARDWGLGGELFF	TGCAGTGCTAGAGATTGGGGGCTTGGCGGGGAGCTGTTTTTT
.	TRBV30	TRBJ2-7	.	CAWKKALVDYEQYF	TGTGCCTGGAAAAAAGCGTTAGTAGATTACGAGCAGTACTTC
.	TRBV29-1	TRBJ2-3	few	CSVGKLSSTDTQYF	TGCAGCGTTGGAAAACTTTCAAGCACAGATACGCAGTATTTT
.	TRBV7-2	TRBJ1-2	few	CASSVNREVNYGYTF	TGTGCCAGCAGCGTCAACAGAGAAGTTAACTATGGCTACACCTTC